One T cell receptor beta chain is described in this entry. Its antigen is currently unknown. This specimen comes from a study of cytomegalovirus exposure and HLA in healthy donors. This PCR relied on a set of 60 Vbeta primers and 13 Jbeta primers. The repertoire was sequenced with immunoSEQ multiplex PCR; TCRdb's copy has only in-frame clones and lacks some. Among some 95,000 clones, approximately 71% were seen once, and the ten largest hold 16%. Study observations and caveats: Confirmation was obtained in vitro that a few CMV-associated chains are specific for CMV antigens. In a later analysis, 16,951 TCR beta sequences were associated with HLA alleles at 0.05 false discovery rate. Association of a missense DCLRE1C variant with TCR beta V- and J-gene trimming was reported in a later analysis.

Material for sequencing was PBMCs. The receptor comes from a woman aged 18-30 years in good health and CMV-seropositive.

The CDR3 here is CASSNGIPGPANEKLFF. The DNA of the CDR3 is TGCGCCAGCAGCAACGGGATTCCCGGTCCGGCTAATGAAAAACTGTTTTTT. The V and J genes are TRBV10-1 and TRBJ1-4; D gene uncertain. The CDR3 covers 17 residues. Trimming shortened V by 6 bases and J by 3 bases, and 20 bases separated the two germline ends. Germline CDR1 and CDR2: WNHNN and SYGVQD (reference sequence).